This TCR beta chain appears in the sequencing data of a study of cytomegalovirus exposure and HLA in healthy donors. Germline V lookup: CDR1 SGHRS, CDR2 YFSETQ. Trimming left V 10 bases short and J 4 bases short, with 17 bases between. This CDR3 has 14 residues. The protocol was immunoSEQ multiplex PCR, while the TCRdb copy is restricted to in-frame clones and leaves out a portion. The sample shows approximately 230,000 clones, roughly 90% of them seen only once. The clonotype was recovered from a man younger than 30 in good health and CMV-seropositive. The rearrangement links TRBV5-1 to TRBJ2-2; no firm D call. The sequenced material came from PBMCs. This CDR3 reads CASRGEVSTGELFF. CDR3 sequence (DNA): TGCGCCTCCAGAGGCGAGGTTAGCACCGGGGAGCTGTTTTTT.